One and the same sample provided the 31 T cell receptor beta chains below, sequenced in a study of shared clonotypes between healthy human individuals. Generated by immunoSEQ multiplex PCR, the TCRdb table keeps only in-frame clones and is missing some. The table includes millions of clones, around nine tenths detected once. Sequencing was performed on naive CD4+ T cells sorted from blood. Subset specified: CD45RA+ positively selected. The receptors come from a man aged 18 to 29 in good health.

For the CDR3, the DNA is TGTGCCAGCAGCCGTCCTTTGGTACATGTAACGAGAAATGAGCAGTTCTTC. This translates into CASSRPLVHVTRNEQFF. V and J are TRBV7-2 and TRBJ2-1; D is ambiguous. The CDR3 is 17 amino acids. The V and J ends lost 5 bases and 7 bases respectively, with 24 bases between them. Germline V gene sequence: CDR1 SGHTA, CDR2 FQGNSA.

This clone occurred once. This same CDR3 is encoded by further DNA sequences in the sample. The chain employs TRBV20-1 and TRBJ2-6; D ambiguous. The V and J ends lost 3 bases and 4 bases respectively, with 1 base between them. CDR1 is DFQATT, CDR2 SNEGSKA, per germline (reference sequence). This CDR3 contains 11 residues. The CDR3 region is CSARGANVLTF. The CDR3 DNA reads as TGCAGTGCTAGGGGGGCCAACGTCCTGACTTTC.

This clone appeared a single time. CDR3 in amino acids: CASSLGPRTGRETQYF. The CDR3, as DNA: TGTGCCAGCAGCTTGGGCCCAAGGACAGGGCGAGAGACCCAGTACTTC. The V call is TRBV7-2, the J call TRBJ2-5, with 8 bases lining up with TRBD1. The CDR3 spans 16 residues. Germline values: CDR1 SGHTA, CDR2 FQGNSA. The V gene end was trimmed by 3 bases and the J gene end by 4 bases; junction bases not matched to a gene: 10.

This chain joins TRBV15 and TRBJ1-3, with D hard to call. Germline CDR1 and CDR2: LNHNV and YYDKDF (reference sequence). Trimming left V 3 bases short and J 6 bases short, with 12 bases between. The length of the CDR3 is 14 residues. The CDR3 region is CATSRNTGVNTIYF. CDR3 nucleotide sequence: TGTGCCACCAGCAGGAACACGGGTGTAAACACCATATATTTT. The full variable domain, completed using reference TRBV15 and TRBJ1-3, is DAMVIQNPRYQVTQFGKPVTLSCSQTLNHNVMYWYQQKSSQAPKLLFHYYDKDFNNEADTPDNFQSRRPNTSFCFLDIRSPGLGDTAMYLCATSRNTGVNTIYFGEGSWLTVV.

V usage is TRBV18 and J usage is TRBJ2-7, with D perhaps being TRBD1 or TRBD2 (5 bases each). The CDR3 extends over 15 amino acids. The V end lost 6 bases, the J end lost 2 bases, and 17 bases lay between the germline ends. CDR1 and CDR2 from the germline V gene are KGHSH and LQKENI. CDR3 residues: CASSRSGTSPYEQYF. The CDR3 DNA sequence: TGTGCCAGCTCCCGTTCCGGGACGTCCCCCTACGAGCAGTACTTC.

The gene calls are TRBV19 and TRBJ2-5; unclear D gene. Germline lookup yields CDR1 LNHDA and CDR2 SQIVND (reference sequence). The CDR3 totals 15 residues. V dropped 4 bases and J dropped 5 bases, with 17 bases sitting between them. CDR3 amino acids: CASSTRPGTAETQYF. The CDR3 coding sequence is TGTGCCAGTAGTACCCGCCCGGGTACGGCGGAGACCCAGTACTTC. The full variable domain, rest sourced from reference TRBV19 and TRBJ2-5, is DGGITQSPKYLFRKEGQNVTLSCEQNLNHDAMYWYRQDPGQGLRLIYYSQIVNDFQKGDIAEGYSVSREKKESFPLTVTSAQKNPTAFYLCASSTRPGTAETQYFGPGTRLLVL.

This clone was counted once. Different DNA sequences within this sample yield the same CDR3. Here the CDR3 DNA reads TGTGCCAGCTCGCCGAGGAACACCGGGGAGCTGTTTTTT. This gives the protein CASSPRNTGELFF. This sequence joins TRBV18 and TRBJ2-2; unclear D gene. The CDR3 is 13 amino acids. Germline V gives CDR1 KGHSH, CDR2 LQKENI. V was clipped by 6 bases and J by 1 base, with 6 bases between them.

This chain joins TRBV30 and TRBJ1-4; D perhaps matches TRBD1 (5 bases). The CDR3 length is 11 residues. Germline V gene sequence: CDR1 GTSNPN, CDR2 SVGIG (reference sequence). V lost 4 bases and J lost 14, with 14 bases in between. The CDR3 protein is CAWTSHRDLFF. CDR3 DNA sequence: TGTGCCTGGACTTCACACCGGGACCTGTTTTTT.

The CDR3 sequence: CASSLAAQGVYEQYF. The CDR3 DNA follows: TGTGCCAGCAGCTTAGCAGCACAGGGGGTGTACGAGCAGTACTTC. This rearrangement joins TRBV7-8 to TRBJ2-7; TRBD1 matches at 8 bases. Looked up from germline, CDR1 is SGHVS and CDR2 is FQNEAQ. The CDR3 is 15 amino acids. With V trimmed by 0 bases and J by 4 bases, 5 bases remained unmatched.

V is TRBV30 and J is TRBJ2-1; tentatively, D is TRBD2 (6 bases). Trimming removed 2 bases at V and 3 bases at J, with 14 bases between. Germline V gene data show CDR1 as GTSNPN and CDR2 as SVGIG (reference sequence). The CDR3 is made up of 15 amino acids. The CDR3 nucleotides read TGTGCCTGGAGTCGACTAAGGGGACTCTACAATGAGCAGTTCTTC. Its protein is CAWSRLRGLYNEQFF.

The chain carries TRBV2 and TRBJ2-7; 15 bases align to TRBD2. Looked up from germline, CDR1 is SNHLY and CDR2 is FYNNEI. The CDR3 consists of 16 residues. After removal of 6 bases from V and 3 bases from J, the junction contained 6 bases not matched to a gene. CDR3 coding DNA: TGTGCCAGCAGATCCGGGACTAGCGGGGGGAACTACGAGCAGTACTTC. It yields the protein CASRSGTSGGNYEQYF.

The rearrangement links TRBV7-6 to TRBJ1-4; TRBD1 matches at 10 bases. Germline V gene lookup returns CDR1 SGHVS and CDR2 FNYEAQ. CDR3 length: 15 residues. V gave up 3 bases and J gave up 6 bases; unmatched junction bases: 4. CDR3 nucleotides: TGTGCCAGCAGCTTGGGGACAGGGGCGGATGAAAAACTGTTTTTT. It specifies CASSLGTGADEKLFF.

The chain couples TRBV12-5 to TRBJ2-3; D not resolved. The CDR3 runs 16 residues. Trimming removed 0 bases at V and 0 bases at J, with 10 bases between. CDR1 and CDR2 (germline): LGHNT, FRNRAP. CDR3: CASGLVLQLSTDTQYF. The DNA for the CDR3 is TGTGCTAGTGGTTTGGTTCTACAGCTTAGCACAGATACGCAGTATTTT. Complete variable domain (other parts from reference TRBV12-5 and TRBJ2-3): DARVTQTPRHKVTEMGQEVTMRCQPILGHNTVFWYRQTMMQGLELLAYFRNRAPLDDSGMPKDRFSAEMPDATLATLKIQPSEPRDSAVYFCASGLVLQLSTDTQYFGPGTRLTVL.

The chain couples TRBV6-5 to TRBJ1-6, with 10 nucleotides matching TRBD1. V lost 6 bases to trimming and J lost 9 bases; unmatched junction nucleotides: 8. The germline CDR1 and CDR2 sequences are MNHEY and SVGAGI. The CDR3 spans 15 residues. CDR3 coding DNA: TGTGCCAGCAGAGGCCGGACAGGGGGTCTTTCACCCCTCCACTTT. Translated: CASRGRTGGLSPLHF.

The rearrangement links TRBV10-3 to TRBJ2-2, with D possibly matching TRBD2 (7 bases). V lost 3 bases and J lost 2, with 13 bases in between. Per the germline V gene, CDR1 is ENHRY and CDR2 is SYGVKD. The CDR3 is 16 amino acids. The CDR3, as DNA: TGTGCCATCAGTGACGGGGGGACACGTAACACCGGGGAGCTGTTTTTT. Amino acids: CAISDGGTRNTGELFF.

The chain couples TRBV4-1 to TRBJ2-7, with 8 bases fitting TRBD2. V lost 4 bases, J lost 4 bases, and 12 bases stayed unmatched. Germline CDR1 reads MGHRA; CDR2 reads YSYEKL. The CDR3 loop spans 16 amino acids. The CDR3 is CASSRSFSSGTYEQYF. CDR3 in DNA: TGCGCCAGCAGCCGATCGTTTAGTAGCGGGACTTACGAGCAGTACTTC.

This rearrangement joins TRBV27 to TRBJ1-4; 8 bases are a match to TRBD1. V dropped 4 bases and J dropped 8; count of bases not matched to a gene: 12. This CDR3 is built from 16 residues. Germline V gives CDR1 MNHEY, CDR2 SMNVEV (reference sequence). CDR3 residues: CASSSQYGQGQEKLFF. CDR3 nucleotides: TGTGCCAGCAGTTCTCAGTATGGACAGGGACAGGAAAAACTGTTTTTT.

The chain carries TRBV2 and TRBJ2-5; TRBD1 matches 12 bases. J lost 6 bases, V lost 5 bases, and 4 bases had no gene match. CDR1 and CDR2 from the germline V gene are SNHLY and FYNNEI. The CDR3 loop spans 14 amino acids. DNA of the CDR3: TGTGCCAGCAGTAGGGACAGGGGGCATAAGACCCAGTACTTC. It codes for CASSRDRGHKTQYF.

The gene calls are TRBV28 and TRBJ1-1, with unresolved D. Germline V CDR1 and CDR2: MDHEN, SYDVKM. V lost 8 bases, J lost 3 bases, and 16 bases lay in between. The CDR3 loop spans 14 amino acids. CDR3 loop: CASRPGTRDTEAFF. The CDR3 DNA follows: TGTGCCAGCCGACCGGGCACTCGGGACACTGAAGCTTTCTTT.

CDR3 loop: CASSYRGPYNEQFF. The CDR3 DNA reads TGTGCCAGCAGTTACCGAGGACCCTACAATGAGCAGTTCTTC. This rearrangement joins TRBV6-6 to TRBJ2-1; D gene ambiguous. Germline V lookup: CDR1 MNHNY, CDR2 SVGAGI (reference sequence). The CDR3 runs to 14 residues. The ends were cut back, 2 bases at V and 2 bases at J, with 7 bases in the middle.

The CDR3 region has the DNA TGTGCCAGCAGCATGGGACCGTGGGGCTACACCTTC. It specifies CASSMGPWGYTF. V and J are TRBV6-1 and TRBJ1-2; the D gene is possibly TRBD1 (5 bases). The germline V gene encodes CDR1 MNHNS and CDR2 SASEGT. The CDR3 has 12 amino acids. V lost 6 bases, J lost 8 bases, and 13 bases lay in between.

This clone was observed a single time. This chain links TRBV29-1 with TRBJ2-3; TRBD1 matches 8 bases. The ends lost 3 bases at V and 0 bases at J; junction bases unmatched: 2. Per germline, CDR1 SQVTM and CDR2 ANQGSEA. The CDR3 totals 14 residues. The CDR3 nucleotides are TGCAGCGTTGAGAGGGACAGGAGCACAGATACGCAGTATTTT. Encoded protein: CSVERDRSTDTQYF.

The rearrangement links TRBV7-9 to TRBJ2-7, with D tentatively TRBD1 (6 bases). Trimming left V 6 bases short and J 2 bases short, with 11 bases between. CDR3 size: 13 residues. Germline V lookup: CDR1 SEHNR, CDR2 FQNEAQ (reference sequence). CDR3 residues: CASREGVTYEQYF. The CDR3 DNA follows: TGTGCCAGCAGAGAGGGGGTAACCTACGAGCAGTACTTC.

This chain uses TRBV18 with TRBJ2-7; 10 nucleotides agree with TRBD2. The CDR3 sequence is 14 residues long. Germline loops: CDR1 KGHSH, CDR2 LQKENI. Trimming at V came to 6 bases and at J to 4 bases, leaving 6 bases not matched to a gene. This CDR3 reads CASSLAGEFYEQYF. For the CDR3, the DNA is TGTGCCAGCTCTCTAGCGGGGGAATTTTACGAGCAGTACTTC.

The chain recombines TRBV19 with TRBJ1-1; the D is unclear. Trimming shortened V by 3 bases and J by 3 bases, and 14 bases separated the two germline ends. The CDR3 has 15 residues. CDR1 LNHDA and CDR2 SQIVND come from the germline V gene (reference sequence). CDR3 in DNA: TGTGCCAGTAGTATGGCCGGAACCTACCACACTGAAGCTTTCTTT. Residues: CASSMAGTYHTEAFF.

The chain has TRBV5-1 and TRBJ1-5; D remains ambiguous. V dropped 0 bases and J dropped 1 base, with 14 bases sitting between them. CDR3 length equals 17 residues. Per the germline V gene, CDR1 is SGHRS and CDR2 is YFSETQ. Written as DNA, the CDR3 is TGCGCCAGCAGCTTGGAGCCAGTGGGCGCGAGCAATCAGCCCCAGCATTTT. Amino acid sequence: CASSLEPVGASNQPQHF.

The chain couples TRBV5-4 to TRBJ2-7, with 14 nucleotides matching TRBD2. After removal of 3 bases from V and 4 bases from J, the junction contained 6 bases not matched to a gene. CDR3 length equals 16 residues. Germline values: CDR1 SGHNT, CDR2 YYREEE (reference sequence). The CDR3 loop is CASSSLTSGGAYEQYF. The CDR3 coding sequence is TGTGCCAGCAGCTCGTTGACTAGCGGGGGGGCGTACGAGCAGTACTTC.

This chain links TRBV28 with TRBJ1-4, with a tentative D call TRBD1 (5 bases). Trimming took 2 bases from V and 7 from J, leaving 17 bases between them. This CDR3 spans 16 amino acids. Germline V gene sequence: CDR1 MDHEN, CDR2 SYDVKM. CDR3 sequence reads: CASSLNQGGVIEKLFF. The DNA for the CDR3 is TGTGCCAGCAGTTTAAATCAGGGAGGAGTAATTGAAAAACTGTTTTTT.

The genes are TRBV10-2 and TRBJ1-3; no reliable D call. Trimming removed 8 bases from V and 2 bases from J, with 7 bases in between. This CDR3 contains 12 residues. Germline V lookup: CDR1 WSHSY, CDR2 SAAADI. The chain's CDR3 is CASGRTGNTIYF. The CDR3 bases are TGCGCCAGCGGGAGGACTGGAAACACCATATATTTT.

The chain employs TRBV9 and TRBJ2-3; 11 bases are shared with TRBD2. This CDR3 is built from 16 residues. The V gene's germline CDR1 is SGDLS and CDR2 YYNGEE. Trimming removed 4 bases from V and 2 bases from J; junction bases left unmatched: 6. The CDR3 nucleotides are TGTGCCAGCAGCCCTCTAGCGGGAGGACCCACAGATACGCAGTATTTT. Protein: CASSPLAGGPTDTQYF.

This clone was observed a single time. The chain carries TRBV9 and TRBJ2-2; TRBD1 might be the D (5 bases). The CDR3 sequence is 17 residues long. V was clipped by 4 bases and J by 2 bases, with 18 bases between them. Germline V gives CDR1 SGDLS, CDR2 YYNGEE. The CDR3 sequence is CASSPQGTERNTGELFF. The CDR3 DNA sequence: TGTGCCAGCAGCCCCCAGGGTACCGAGAGAAACACCGGGGAGCTGTTTTTT. The variable domain in full, with the rest retrieved from reference TRBV9 and TRBJ2-2, is DSGVTQTPKHLITATGQRVTLRCSPRSGDLSVYWYQQSLDQGLQFLIQYYNGEERAKGNILERFSAQQFPDLHSELNLSSLELGDSALYFCASSPQGTERNTGELFFGEGSRLTVL.